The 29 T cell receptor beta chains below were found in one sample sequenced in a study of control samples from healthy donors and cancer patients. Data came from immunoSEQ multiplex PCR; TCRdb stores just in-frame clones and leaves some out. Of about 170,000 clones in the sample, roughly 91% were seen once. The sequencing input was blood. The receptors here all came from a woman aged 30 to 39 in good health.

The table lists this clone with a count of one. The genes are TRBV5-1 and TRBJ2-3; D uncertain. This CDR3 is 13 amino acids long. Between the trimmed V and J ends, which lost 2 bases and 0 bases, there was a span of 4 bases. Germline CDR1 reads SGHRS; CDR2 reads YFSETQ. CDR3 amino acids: CASSFPSTDTQYF. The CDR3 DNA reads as TGCGCCAGCAGCTTCCCTAGCACAGATACGCAGTATTTT.

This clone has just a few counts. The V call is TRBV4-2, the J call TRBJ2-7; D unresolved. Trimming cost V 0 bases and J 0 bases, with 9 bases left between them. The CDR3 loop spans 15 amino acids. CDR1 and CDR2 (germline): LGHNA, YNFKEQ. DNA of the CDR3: TGTGCCAGCAGCCAAGATATCGACAACTCCTACGAGCAGTACTTC. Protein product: CASSQDIDNSYEQYF.

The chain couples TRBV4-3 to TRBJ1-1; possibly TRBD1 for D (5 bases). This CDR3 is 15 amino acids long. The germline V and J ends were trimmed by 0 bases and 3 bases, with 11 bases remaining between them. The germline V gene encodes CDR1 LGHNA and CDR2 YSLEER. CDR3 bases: TGCGCCAGCAGCCAAGAGTGGGGCGTCGACACTGAAGCTTTCTTT. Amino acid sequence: CASSQEWGVDTEAFF.

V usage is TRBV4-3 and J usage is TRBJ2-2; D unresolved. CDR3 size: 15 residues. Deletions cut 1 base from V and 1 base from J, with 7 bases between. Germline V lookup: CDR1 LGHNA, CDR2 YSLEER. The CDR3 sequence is CASSQGLMNTGELFF. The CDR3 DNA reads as TGCGCCAGCAGCCAAGGACTGATGAACACCGGGGAGCTGTTTTTT.

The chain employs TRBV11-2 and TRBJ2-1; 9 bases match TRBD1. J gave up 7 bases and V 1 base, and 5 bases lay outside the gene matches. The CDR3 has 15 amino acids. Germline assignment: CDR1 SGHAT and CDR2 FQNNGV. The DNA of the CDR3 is TGTGCCAGCAGCTTAGCCCGGACAGGGGCAAATGAGCAGTTCTTC. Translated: CASSLARTGANEQFF.

The CDR3 reads CASSEADRGTEAFF. In DNA, the CDR3 is TGTGCCAGCAGTGAAGCGGACAGGGGGACTGAAGCTTTCTTT. This chain connects TRBV6-1 to TRBJ1-1; 10 nucleotides agree with TRBD1. V was pared by 0 bases and J by 5 bases, with 0 bases of the junction left unmatched. From germline, CDR1 is MNHNS and CDR2 SASEGT. The length of the CDR3 is 14 residues.

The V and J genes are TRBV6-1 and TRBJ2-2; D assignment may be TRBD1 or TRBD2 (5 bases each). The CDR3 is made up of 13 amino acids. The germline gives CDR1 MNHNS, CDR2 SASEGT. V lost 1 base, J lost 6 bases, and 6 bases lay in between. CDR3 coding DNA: TGTGCCAGCAGTGAAGGGGGGTCCGGGGAGCTGTTTTTT. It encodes CASSEGGSGELFF.

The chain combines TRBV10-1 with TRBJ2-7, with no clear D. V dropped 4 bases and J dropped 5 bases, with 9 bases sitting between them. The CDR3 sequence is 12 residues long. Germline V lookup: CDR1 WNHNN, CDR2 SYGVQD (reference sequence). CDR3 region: CASSGVTDEQYF. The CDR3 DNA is TGCGCCAGCAGTGGAGTGACTGACGAGCAGTACTTC.

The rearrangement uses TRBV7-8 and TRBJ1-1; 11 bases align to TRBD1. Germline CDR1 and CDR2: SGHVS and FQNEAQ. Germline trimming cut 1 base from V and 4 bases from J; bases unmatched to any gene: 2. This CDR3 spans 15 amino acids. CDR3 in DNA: TGTGCCAGCAGCTTAGGGGACAGGGGGTCCACTGAAGCTTTCTTT. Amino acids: CASSLGDRGSTEAFF.

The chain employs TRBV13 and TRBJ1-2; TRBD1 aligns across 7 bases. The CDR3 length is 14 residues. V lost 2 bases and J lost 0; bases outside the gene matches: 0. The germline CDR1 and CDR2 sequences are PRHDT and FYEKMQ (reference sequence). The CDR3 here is CASSLQGANYGYTF. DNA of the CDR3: TGTGCCAGCAGCTTACAGGGGGCTAACTATGGCTACACCTTC.

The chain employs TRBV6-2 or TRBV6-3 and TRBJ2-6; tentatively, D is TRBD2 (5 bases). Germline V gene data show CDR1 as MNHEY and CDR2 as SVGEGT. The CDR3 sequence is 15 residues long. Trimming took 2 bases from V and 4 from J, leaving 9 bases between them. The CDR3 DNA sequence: TGTGCCAGCAGTTACCGGGGAGCCGGGGCCAACGTCCTGACTTTC. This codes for CASSYRGAGANVLTF.

CDR3 DNA sequence: TGTGCCAGCAGCAAAGGGAACAGGGGGCGCCGAGAGACCCAGTACTTC. Its protein product is CASSKGNRGRRETQYF. The J gene is TRBJ2-5, the V gene TRBV21-1; TRBD1, the table's D call, lacks a check against the DNA. TRBV21-1 is a known pseudogene. CDR3 size: 16 residues.

CDR3 bases: TGTGCCAGCAGCTTAGCCCAGGGTGGGCGGGACGTCCTGACTTTC. Encoded protein: CASSLAQGGRDVLTF. The chain is built from TRBV7-2 and TRBJ2-6, with D perhaps being TRBD1 or TRBD2 (5 bases each). CDR3 length: 15 amino acids. Germline CDR1 and CDR2: SGHTA and FQGNSA. The V end was cut by 0 bases, the J end by 11 bases, with 14 bases between.

The CDR3 protein is CASRRGLNQETQYF. The CDR3 nucleotides read TGTGCCAGCAGACGGGGACTAAACCAAGAGACCCAGTACTTC. V usage is TRBV6-6 and J usage is TRBJ2-5, with TRBD2 matching 7 bases. The CDR3 runs to 14 residues. Germline trimming cut 6 bases from V and 0 bases from J; bases unmatched to any gene: 4. Per germline, CDR1 MNHNY and CDR2 SVGAGI (reference sequence).

The CDR3 bases are TGTGCCAGCAGTTACTCCAAAGCGGGGGGGCGGTACGAGCAGTACTTC. It specifies CASSYSKAGGRYEQYF. V is TRBV6-5 and J is TRBJ2-7; 10 bases fit TRBD2. The V segment lost 0 bases and the J segment 4 bases; nucleotides outside the gene matches: 6. Germline V gene data show CDR1 as MNHEY and CDR2 as SVGAGI. The CDR3 extends over 16 amino acids.

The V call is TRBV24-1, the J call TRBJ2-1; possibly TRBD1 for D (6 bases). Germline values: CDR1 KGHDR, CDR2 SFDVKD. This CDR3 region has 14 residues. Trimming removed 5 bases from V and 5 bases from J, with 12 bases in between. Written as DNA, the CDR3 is TGTGCCACCAGTGGGCAGGGACAACACAATGAGCAGTTCTTC. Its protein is CATSGQGQHNEQFF.

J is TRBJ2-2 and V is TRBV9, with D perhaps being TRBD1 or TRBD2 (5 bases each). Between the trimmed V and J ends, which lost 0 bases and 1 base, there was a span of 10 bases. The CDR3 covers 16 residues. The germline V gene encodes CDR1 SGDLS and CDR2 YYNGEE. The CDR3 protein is CASSVAGTLNTGELFF. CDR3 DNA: TGTGCCAGCAGCGTAGCCGGGACCCTGAACACCGGGGAGCTGTTTTTT.

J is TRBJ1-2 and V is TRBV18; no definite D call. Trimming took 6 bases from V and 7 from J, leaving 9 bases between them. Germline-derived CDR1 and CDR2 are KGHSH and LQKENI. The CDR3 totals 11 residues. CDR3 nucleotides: TGTGCCAGCTCGAACAAGGTTGGCTACACCTTC. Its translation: CASSNKVGYTF. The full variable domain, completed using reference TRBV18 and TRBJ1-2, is NAGVMQNPRHLVRRRGQEARLRCSPMKGHSHVYWYRQLPEEGLKFMVYLQKENIIDESGMPKERFSAEFPKEGPSILRIQQVVRGDSAAYFCASSNKVGYTFGSGTRLTVV.

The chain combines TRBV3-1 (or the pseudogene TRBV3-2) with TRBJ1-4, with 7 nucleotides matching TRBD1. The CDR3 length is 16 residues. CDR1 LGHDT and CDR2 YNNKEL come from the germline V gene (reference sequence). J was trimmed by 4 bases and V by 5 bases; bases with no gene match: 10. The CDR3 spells CASSDLTGAYNEKLFF. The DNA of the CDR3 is TGTGCCAGCAGCGACCTCACAGGGGCCTATAATGAAAAACTGTTTTTT.

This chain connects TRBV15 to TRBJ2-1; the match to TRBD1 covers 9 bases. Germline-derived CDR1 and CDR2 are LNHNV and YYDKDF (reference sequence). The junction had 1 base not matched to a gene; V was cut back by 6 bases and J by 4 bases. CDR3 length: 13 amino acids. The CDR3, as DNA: TGTGCCACCAGGGACAGGGGATACAATGAGCAGTTCTTC. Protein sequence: CATRDRGYNEQFF.

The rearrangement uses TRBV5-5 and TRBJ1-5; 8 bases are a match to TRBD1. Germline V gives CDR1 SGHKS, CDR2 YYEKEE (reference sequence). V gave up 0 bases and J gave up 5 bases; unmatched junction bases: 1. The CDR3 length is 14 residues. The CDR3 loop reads CASSLAGGYQPQHF. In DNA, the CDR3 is TGTGCCAGCAGCTTGGCAGGGGGCTATCAGCCCCAGCATTTT. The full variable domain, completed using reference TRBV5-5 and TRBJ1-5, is DAGVTQSPTHLIKTRGQQVTLRCSPISGHKSVSWYQQVLGQGPQFIFQYYEKEERGRGNFPDRFSARQFPNYSSELNVNALLLGDSALYLCASSLAGGYQPQHFGDGTRLSIL.

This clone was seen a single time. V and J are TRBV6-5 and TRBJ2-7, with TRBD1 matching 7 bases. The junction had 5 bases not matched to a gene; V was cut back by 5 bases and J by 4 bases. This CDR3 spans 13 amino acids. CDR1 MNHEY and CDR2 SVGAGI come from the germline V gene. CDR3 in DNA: TGTGCCAGCAGTAAGGGACAGTATTACGAGCAGTACTTC. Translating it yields CASSKGQYYEQYF.

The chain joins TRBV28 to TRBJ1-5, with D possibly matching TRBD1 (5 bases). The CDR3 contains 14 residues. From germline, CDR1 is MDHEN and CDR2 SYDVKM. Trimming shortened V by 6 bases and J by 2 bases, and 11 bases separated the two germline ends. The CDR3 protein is CASRGVIGNQPQHF. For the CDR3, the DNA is TGTGCCAGCAGAGGGGTTATTGGCAATCAGCCCCAGCATTTT.

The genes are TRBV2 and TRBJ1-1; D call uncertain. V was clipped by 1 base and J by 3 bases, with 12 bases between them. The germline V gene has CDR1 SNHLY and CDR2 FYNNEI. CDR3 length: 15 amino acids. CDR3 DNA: TGTGCCAGCAGTGAAGATGGCAGGTTGTACACTGAAGCTTTCTTT. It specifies CASSEDGRLYTEAFF.

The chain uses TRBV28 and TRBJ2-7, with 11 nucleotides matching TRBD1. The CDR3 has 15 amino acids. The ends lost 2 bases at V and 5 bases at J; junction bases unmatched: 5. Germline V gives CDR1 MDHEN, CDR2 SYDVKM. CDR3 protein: CASSLERGQGDEQYF. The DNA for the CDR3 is TGTGCCAGCAGTTTAGAACGGGGACAGGGGGACGAGCAGTACTTC.

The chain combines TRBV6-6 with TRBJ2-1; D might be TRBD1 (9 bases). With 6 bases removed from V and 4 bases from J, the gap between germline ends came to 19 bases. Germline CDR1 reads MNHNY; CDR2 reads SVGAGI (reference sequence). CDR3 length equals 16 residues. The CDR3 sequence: CASRTGGAGAYNEQFF. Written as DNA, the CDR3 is TGTGCCAGCAGGACAGGGGGAGCGGGAGCGTACAATGAGCAGTTCTTC.

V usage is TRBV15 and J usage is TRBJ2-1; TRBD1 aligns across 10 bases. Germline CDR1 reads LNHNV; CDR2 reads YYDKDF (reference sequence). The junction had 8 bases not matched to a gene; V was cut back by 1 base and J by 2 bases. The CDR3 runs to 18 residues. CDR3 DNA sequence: TGTGCCACCAGCAGAGGAGTAGGGGGACAGGGGACCTACAATGAGCAGTTCTTC. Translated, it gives CATSRGVGGQGTYNEQFF. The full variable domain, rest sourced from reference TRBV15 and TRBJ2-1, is DAMVIQNPRYQVTQFGKPVTLSCSQTLNHNVMYWYQQKSSQAPKLLFHYYDKDFNNEADTPDNFQSRRPNTSFCFLDIRSPGLGDTAMYLCATSRGVGGQGTYNEQFFGPGTRLTVL.

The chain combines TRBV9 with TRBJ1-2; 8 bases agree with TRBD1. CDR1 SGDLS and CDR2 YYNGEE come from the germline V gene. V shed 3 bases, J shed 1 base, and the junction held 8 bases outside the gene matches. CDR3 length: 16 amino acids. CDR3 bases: TGTGCCAGCAGCGCGGACAGGGACGGATATAACTATGGCTACACCTTC. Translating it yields CASSADRDGYNYGYTF. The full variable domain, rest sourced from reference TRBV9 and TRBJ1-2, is DSGVTQTPKHLITATGQRVTLRCSPRSGDLSVYWYQQSLDQGLQFLIQYYNGEERAKGNILERFSAQQFPDLHSELNLSSLELGDSALYFCASSADRDGYNYGYTFGSGTRLTVV.

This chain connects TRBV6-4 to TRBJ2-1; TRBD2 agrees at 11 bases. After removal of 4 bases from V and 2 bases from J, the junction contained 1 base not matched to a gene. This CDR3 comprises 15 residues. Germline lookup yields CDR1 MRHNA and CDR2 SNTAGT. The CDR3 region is CASSGLAGTYNEQFF. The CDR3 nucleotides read TGTGCCAGCAGTGGACTAGCGGGGACCTACAATGAGCAGTTCTTC.